The rows below give T cell receptor beta chains drawn from one sample of a study of T-cell memory formation after mild COVID-19. TCRdb re-analysed the 5' RACE reads in MiXCR, keeping a single row per CDR3 protein. The profile shows 150,000 to 200,000 distinct CDR3 sequences, around 16% of them singletons. The sequenced sample consisted of PBMCs or a T cell subset sorted from them (not recorded which). Receptors originate from an adult woman who had mild COVID-19 (a few samples of this study predate the infection). Cell type and time point are not known. Both conserved end residues are trimmed from each CDR3.

cdr3_length | j_call | v_call | cdr3_aa
11 | TRBJ1-5 | TRBV2 | ASNTDRVKPQH
13 | TRBJ2-2 | TRBV30 | ALTSGGGNTGELF
14 | TRBJ1-6 | TRBV5-6 | ASSLAGAPGSSPLH
13 | TRBJ1-5 | TRBV27 | ASSLSGAGNQPQH
9 | TRBJ2-5 | TRBV2 | ASSVYETQY
11 | TRBJ2-7 | TRBV5-5 | ASSPGQKREQY
13 | TRBJ2-1 | TRBV12-3/TRBV12-4 | ASSLSSNGHNEQF
10 | TRBJ2-5 | TRBV20-1 | SARLAGETQY
14 | TRBJ2-1 | TRBV20-1 | SASLAGTSMYNEQF
15 | TRBJ2-5 | TRBV10-3 | AISENRAGTGGETQY
10 | TRBJ2-5 | TRBV20-1 | SARYLRETKY
11 | TRBJ2-7 | TRBV28 | ASSLDGGYEQY
13 | TRBJ1-6 | TRBV6-6 | ASSHGQGGNSPLH
14 | TRBJ2-4 | TRBV20-1 | SARDGTLVAKNIQY
10 | TRBJ1-1 | TRBV6-6 | ASSYGGAGAF
13 | TRBJ1-2 | TRBV4-1 | ASSPLDRGDYGYT
11 | TRBJ1-1 | TRBV29-1 | SVRGGMNTEAF